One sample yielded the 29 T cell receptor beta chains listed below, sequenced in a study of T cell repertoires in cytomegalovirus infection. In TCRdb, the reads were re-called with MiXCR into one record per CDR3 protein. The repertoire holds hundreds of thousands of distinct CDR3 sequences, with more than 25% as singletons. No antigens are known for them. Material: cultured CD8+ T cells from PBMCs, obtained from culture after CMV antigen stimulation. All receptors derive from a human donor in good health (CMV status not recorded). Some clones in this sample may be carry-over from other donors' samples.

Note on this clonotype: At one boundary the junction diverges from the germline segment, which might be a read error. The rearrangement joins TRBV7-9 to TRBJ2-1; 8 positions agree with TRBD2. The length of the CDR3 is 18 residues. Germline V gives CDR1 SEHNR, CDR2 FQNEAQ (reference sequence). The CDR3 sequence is CASSTLHLAGRDYNEQLF. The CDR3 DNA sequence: TGTGCCAGCAGCACCCTTCATCTAGCGGGCCGGGACTACAATGAGCAGCTCTTC.

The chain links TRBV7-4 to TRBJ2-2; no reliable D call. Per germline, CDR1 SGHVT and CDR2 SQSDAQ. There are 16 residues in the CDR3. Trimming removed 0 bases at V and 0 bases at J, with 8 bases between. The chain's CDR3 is CASSLALSPNTGELFF. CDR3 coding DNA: TGTGCCAGCAGCTTAGCGCTTAGCCCGAACACCGGGGAGCTGTTTTTT. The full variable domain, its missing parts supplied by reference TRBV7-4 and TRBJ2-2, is GAGVSQSPRYKVAKRGRDVALRCDSISGHVTLYWYRQTLGQGSEVLTYSQSDAQRDKSGRPSGRFSAERPERSVSTLKIQRTEQGDSAVYLCASSLALSPNTGELFFGEGSRLTVL.

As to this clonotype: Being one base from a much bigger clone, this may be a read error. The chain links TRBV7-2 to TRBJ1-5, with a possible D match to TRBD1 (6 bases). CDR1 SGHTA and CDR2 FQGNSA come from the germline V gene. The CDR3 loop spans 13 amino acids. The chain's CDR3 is CAGSPGVGQPQHF. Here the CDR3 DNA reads TGTGCCGGCAGTCCAGGGGTAGGTCAGCCCCAGCATTTT.

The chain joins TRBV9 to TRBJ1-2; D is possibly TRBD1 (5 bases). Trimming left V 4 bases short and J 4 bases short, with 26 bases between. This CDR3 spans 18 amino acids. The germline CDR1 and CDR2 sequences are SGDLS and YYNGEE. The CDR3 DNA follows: TGTGCCAGCAGCCTCACCGGGGACCCAGAATCACGGGGCTATGGCTACACCTTC. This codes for CASSLTGDPESRGYGYTF.

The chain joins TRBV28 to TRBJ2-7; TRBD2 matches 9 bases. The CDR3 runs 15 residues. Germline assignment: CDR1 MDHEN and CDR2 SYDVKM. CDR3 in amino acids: CASSPRTSVAYGQYV. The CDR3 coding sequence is TGTGCCAGCAGTCCTCGGACTAGCGTCGCCTACGGGCAGTACGTC.

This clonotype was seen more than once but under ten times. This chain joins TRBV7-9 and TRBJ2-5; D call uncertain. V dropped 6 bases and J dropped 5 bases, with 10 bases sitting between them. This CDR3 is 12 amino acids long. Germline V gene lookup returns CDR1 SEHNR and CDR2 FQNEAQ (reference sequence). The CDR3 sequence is CASSNSGETQYF. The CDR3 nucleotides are TGTGCCAGCAGTAATAGTGGTGAGACCCAGTACTTC.

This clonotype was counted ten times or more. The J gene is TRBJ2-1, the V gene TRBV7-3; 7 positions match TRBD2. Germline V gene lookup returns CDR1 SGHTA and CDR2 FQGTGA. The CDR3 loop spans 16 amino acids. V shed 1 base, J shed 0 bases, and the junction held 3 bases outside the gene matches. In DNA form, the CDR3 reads TGTGCCAGCAGCTTAAGTGGGGGGGGCTCCTACAATGAGCAGTTCTTC. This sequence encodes CASSLSGGGSYNEQFF.

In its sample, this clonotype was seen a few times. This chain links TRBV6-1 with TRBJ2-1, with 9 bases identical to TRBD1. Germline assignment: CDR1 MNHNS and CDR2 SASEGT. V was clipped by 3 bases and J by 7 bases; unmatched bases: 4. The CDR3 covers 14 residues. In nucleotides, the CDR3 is TGTGCCAGCAGTGAGGGACAGGGTATTAATGAGCAGTTCTTC. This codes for CASSEGQGINEQFF.

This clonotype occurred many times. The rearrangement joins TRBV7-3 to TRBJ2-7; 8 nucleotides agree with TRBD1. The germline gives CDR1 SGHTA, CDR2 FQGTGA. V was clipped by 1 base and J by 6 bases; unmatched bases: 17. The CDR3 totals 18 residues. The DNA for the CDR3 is TGTGCCAGCAGCTTAAACGAGACAGGGGTCCCCAAGGGTTGCGAGCAGTACGTC. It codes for CASSLNETGVPKGCEQYV.

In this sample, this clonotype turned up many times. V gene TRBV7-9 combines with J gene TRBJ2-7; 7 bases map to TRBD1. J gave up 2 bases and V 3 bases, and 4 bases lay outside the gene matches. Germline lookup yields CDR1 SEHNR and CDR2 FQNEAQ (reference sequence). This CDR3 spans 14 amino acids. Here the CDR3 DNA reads TGTGCCAGCAGCTTCCGGGACAGCCCCTACGAGCAGTACTTC. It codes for CASSFRDSPYEQYF.

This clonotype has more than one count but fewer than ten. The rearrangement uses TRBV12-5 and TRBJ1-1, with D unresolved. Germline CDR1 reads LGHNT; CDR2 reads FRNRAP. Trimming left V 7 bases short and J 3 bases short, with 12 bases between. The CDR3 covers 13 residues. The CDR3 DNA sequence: TGTGCTAGTGCTTTTAACGGCCACACTGAAGCTTTCTTT. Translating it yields CASAFNGHTEAFF.

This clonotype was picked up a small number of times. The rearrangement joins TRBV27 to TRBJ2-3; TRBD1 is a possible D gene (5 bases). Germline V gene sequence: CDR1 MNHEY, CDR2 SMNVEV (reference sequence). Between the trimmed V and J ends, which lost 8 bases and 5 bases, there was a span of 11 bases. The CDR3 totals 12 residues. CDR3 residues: CASRRGVDTQYF. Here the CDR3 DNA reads TGTGCCAGCCGAAGGGGCGTAGATACGCAGTATTTT.

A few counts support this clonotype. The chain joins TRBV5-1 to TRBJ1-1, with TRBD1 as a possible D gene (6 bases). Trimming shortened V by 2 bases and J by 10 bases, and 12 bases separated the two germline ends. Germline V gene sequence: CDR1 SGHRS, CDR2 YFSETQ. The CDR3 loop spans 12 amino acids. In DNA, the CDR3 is TGCGCCAGCAGCTTTGGACAGAACGGAGCTTTCTTT. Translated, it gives CASSFGQNGAFF.

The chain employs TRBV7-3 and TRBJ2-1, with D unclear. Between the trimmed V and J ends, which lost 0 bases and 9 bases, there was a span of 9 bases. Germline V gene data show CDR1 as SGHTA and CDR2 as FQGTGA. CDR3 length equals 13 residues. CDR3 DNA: TGTGCCAGCAGCTTAACCCTGGGTGGTGAGCAGTTCTTC. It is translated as CASSLTLGGEQFF.

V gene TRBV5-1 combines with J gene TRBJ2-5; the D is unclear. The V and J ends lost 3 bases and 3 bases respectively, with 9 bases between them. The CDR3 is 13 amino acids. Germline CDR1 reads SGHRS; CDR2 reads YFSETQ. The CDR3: CASSSWPEETQYF. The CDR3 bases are TGCGCCAGCAGCTCATGGCCGGAAGAGACCCAGTACTTC.

The CDR3, as DNA: TGCGCCAGCAGCCAAGAACCCGGGACTAGCGGGGGGGCCGCAGATACGCAGTATTTT. Translating gives CASSQEPGTSGGAADTQYF. The V gene is TRBV4-3, the J gene TRBJ2-3; TRBD2 matches 16 bases. Trimming cost V 0 bases and J 4 bases; bases outside gene matches: 7. CDR1 and CDR2 (germline): LGHNA, YSLEER. CDR3 length: 19 residues.

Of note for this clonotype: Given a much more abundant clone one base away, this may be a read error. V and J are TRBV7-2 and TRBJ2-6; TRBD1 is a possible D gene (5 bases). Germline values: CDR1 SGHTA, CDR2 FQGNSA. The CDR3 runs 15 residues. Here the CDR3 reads CASSFDSSGTNVLTF. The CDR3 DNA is TGTGCCAGCAGCTTTGACAGCTCTGGGACCAACGTCCTGACTTTC.

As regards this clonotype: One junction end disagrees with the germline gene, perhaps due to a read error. The CDR3 region is CASILSTNPRAGARETQYF. CDR3 DNA sequence: TGTGCCAGCATCTTATCCACAAATCCTCGGGCGGGGGCGCGTGAGACCCAGTACTTC. The chain joins TRBV7-6 to TRBJ2-5; the D gene is possibly TRBD2 (7 bases). Germline V lookup: CDR1 SGHVS, CDR2 FNYEAQ. This CDR3 comprises 19 residues.

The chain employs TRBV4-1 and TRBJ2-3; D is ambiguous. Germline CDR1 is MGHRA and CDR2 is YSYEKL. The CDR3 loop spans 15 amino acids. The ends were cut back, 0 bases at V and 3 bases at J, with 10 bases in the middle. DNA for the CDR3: TGCGCCAGCAGCCAAGATGAGGTTACGACAGATACGCAGTATTTT. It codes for CASSQDEVTTDTQYF.

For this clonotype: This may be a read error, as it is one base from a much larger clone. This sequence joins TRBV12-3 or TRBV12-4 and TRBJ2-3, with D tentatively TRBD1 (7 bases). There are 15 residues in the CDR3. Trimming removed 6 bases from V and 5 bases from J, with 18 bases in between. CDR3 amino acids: CASSLSRGARDTQYF. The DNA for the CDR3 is TGTGCCAGCAGCTTGAGCAGGGGGGCCAGAGATACGCAGTATTTT.

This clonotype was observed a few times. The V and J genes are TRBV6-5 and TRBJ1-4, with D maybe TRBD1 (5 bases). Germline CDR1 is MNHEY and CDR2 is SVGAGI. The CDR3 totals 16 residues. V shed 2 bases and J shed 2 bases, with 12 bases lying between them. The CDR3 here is CASSYDGGATNEKLFF. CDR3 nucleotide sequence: TGTGCCAGCAGTTACGATGGGGGAGCGACTAATGAAAAACTGTTTTTT.

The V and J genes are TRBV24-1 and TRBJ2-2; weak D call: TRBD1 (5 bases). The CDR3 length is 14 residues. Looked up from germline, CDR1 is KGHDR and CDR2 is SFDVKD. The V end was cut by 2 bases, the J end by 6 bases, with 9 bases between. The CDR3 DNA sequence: TGTGCCACCAGTGATTCTGACAGAGCCGGGGAGCTGTTTTTT. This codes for CATSDSDRAGELFF.

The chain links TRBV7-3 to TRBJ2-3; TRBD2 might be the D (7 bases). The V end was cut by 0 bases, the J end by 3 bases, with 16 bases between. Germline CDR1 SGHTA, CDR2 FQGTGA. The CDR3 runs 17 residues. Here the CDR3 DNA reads TGTGCCAGCAGCTTAACTAGTTTGCGGGGGCTGACAGATACGCAGTATTTT. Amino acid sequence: CASSLTSLRGLTDTQYF.

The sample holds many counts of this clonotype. The CDR3, as DNA: TGTGCCAGCTCTATTGGGACTTTAGTCCCACCAAATTCACCCCTCCACTTT. As protein: CASSIGTLVPPNSPLHF. V and J are TRBV7-8 and TRBJ1-6; D is possibly TRBD1 (5 bases). Germline V gene data show CDR1 as SGHVS and CDR2 as FQNEAQ. Trimming pared 8 bases from V and 7 bases from J, leaving 24 bases between. CDR3 size: 17 residues.

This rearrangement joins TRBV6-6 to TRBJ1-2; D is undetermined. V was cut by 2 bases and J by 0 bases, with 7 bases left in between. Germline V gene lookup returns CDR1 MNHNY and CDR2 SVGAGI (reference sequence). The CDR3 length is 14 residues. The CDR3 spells CASSYGVPNYGYTF. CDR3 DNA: TGTGCCAGCAGTTACGGCGTTCCTAACTATGGCTACACCTTC.

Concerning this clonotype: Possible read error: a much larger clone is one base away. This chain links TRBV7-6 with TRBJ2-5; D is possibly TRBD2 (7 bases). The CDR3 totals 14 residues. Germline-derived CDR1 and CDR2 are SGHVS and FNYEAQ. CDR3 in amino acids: CVSSLGGPQETQYF. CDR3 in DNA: TGTGTCAGCAGCCTGGGGGGGCCCCAAGAGACCCAGTACTTC.

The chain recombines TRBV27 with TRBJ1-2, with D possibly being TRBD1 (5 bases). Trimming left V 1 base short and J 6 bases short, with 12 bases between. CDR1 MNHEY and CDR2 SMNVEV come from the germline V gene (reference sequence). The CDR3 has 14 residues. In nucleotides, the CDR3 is TGTGCCAGCAGTTTATGGGGGGACGGGAATGGCTACACCTTC. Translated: CASSLWGDGNGYTF.

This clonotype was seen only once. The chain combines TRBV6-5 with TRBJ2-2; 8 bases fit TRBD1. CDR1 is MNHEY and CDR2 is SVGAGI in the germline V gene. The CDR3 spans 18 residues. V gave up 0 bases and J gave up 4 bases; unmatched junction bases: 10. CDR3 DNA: TGTGCCAGCAGTTACTCGAGATCAGGGGGCGTCGGCACCGGGGAGCTGTTTTTT. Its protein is CASSYSRSGGVGTGELFF.

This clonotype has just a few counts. The CDR3 sequence: CASSLSGTGANEQFF. The CDR3 region has the DNA TGTGCCAGCAGTCTGTCCGGGACAGGGGCCAATGAGCAGTTCTTC. The chain couples TRBV27 to TRBJ2-1, with 10 bases identical to TRBD1. This CDR3 contains 15 residues. The V gene's germline CDR1 is MNHEY and CDR2 SMNVEV (reference sequence). The trim removed 5 bases at V and 6 bases at J, leaving 7 bases unmatched.